This T cell receptor beta chain was captured in a study of blood T cell repertoires in COVID-19. The overall study: Nucleic acid was either cDNA or gDNA, and it came from T cells, B-cell-depleted T cells, or PBMCs.

With V trimmed by 3 bases and J by 8 bases, 10 bases remained unmatched. Germline V gene data show CDR1 as KGHSH and CDR2 as LQKENI. The CDR3 covers 15 residues. Original methodology: Reference gene primer amplification in the assay estimated nucleated cell counts. Produced via immunoSEQ multiplex PCR; TCRdb's table is partial and in-frame only. From that table come the V and J calls and clone size; the DNA was used to work out D and trimming. The sample records 250,000 to 350,000 clones, around 87% being singletons. The sample consisted of peripheral blood. The TCR was taken from a man in his late teens or twenties with active or convalescent COVID-19. The rearrangement links TRBV18 to TRBJ1-2; 9 bases match TRBD1. DNA for the CDR3: TGTGCCAGCTCACCGGGACAGGGCCCAGGTCAAGGCTACACCTTC. Its protein is CASSPGQGPGQGYTF.